The 20 T cell receptor beta chains below were found in one sample sequenced in a study of post-analysis software for immune sequencing data. The antigens these receptors bind are not known. Sequencing libraries made from TCR beta cDNA carried unique molecular identifiers. Using its own MiXCR run on the PCR reads, TCRdb lists one record per CDR3 protein. The data hold about 770,000 distinct CDR3 sequences, with 40% to 55% observed a single time. Study conclusions and caveats: There were five or six TRBV segments more frequent in patients than controls, and TRBV5-6, TRBV5-1 and TRBV20-1 were among them.

The sequenced material came from blood. These receptors all stem from a girl aged 10 to 17 with multiple sclerosis.

V is TRBV5-5 and J is TRBJ2-2, with 7 bases that match TRBD1. This CDR3 comprises 16 residues. Per the germline V gene, CDR1 is SGHKS and CDR2 is YYEKEE (reference sequence). V was clipped by 4 bases and J by 7 bases; unmatched bases: 13. The CDR3, as DNA: TGTGCCAGCAGCCCGGCGGACAGGTTATTTGGCGGGGAGCTGTTTTTT. It encodes CASSPADRLFGGELFF.

The V gene is TRBV24-1, the J gene TRBJ2-3; D perhaps matches TRBD1 (5 bases). CDR3 length equals 15 residues. The ends were cut back, 4 bases at V and 4 bases at J, with 14 bases in the middle. Germline values: CDR1 KGHDR, CDR2 SFDVKD. In nucleotides, the CDR3 is TGTGCCACCAGTGAATCGACAGAGCTCTCAGATACGCAGTATTTT. Translating it yields CATSESTELSDTQYF.

The chain links TRBV11-2 to TRBJ2-3, with 7 positions matching TRBD2. Unmatched junction bases numbered 10, after V lost 6 bases and J lost 4 bases. The CDR3 has 15 amino acids. Germline-derived CDR1 and CDR2 are SGHAT and FQNNGV. Written as DNA, the CDR3 is TGTGCCAGCAGTCCCAGCGGGATCAGTGCAGATACGCAGTATTTT. Amino acids: CASSPSGISADTQYF.

Here the CDR3 DNA reads TGTGCCAGCAGCTTAGGGGGGACAGGGGGAGGAGACGAGCAGTACTTC. Amino acid sequence: CASSLGGTGGGDEQYF. The rearrangement uses TRBV7-2 and TRBJ2-7; 11 bases match TRBD1. Germline-derived CDR1 and CDR2 are SGHTA and FQGNSA. The CDR3 has 16 amino acids. V shed 1 base and J 5 bases; nucleotides not matched to a gene: 7. Complete variable domain (other parts from reference TRBV7-2 and TRBJ2-7): GAGVSQSPSNKVTEKGKDVELRCDPISGHTALYWYRQSLGQGLEFLIYFQGNSAPDKSGLPSDRFSAERTGGSVSTLTIQRTQQEDSAVYLCASSLGGTGGGDEQYFGPGTRLTVT.

This clonotype occurred a few times. The chain couples TRBV20-1 to TRBJ2-1, with D perhaps TRBD2 (6 bases). The germline CDR1 and CDR2 sequences are DFQATT and SNEGSKA (reference sequence). The CDR3 contains 15 residues. The V gene lost 6 bases and the J gene lost 4 bases, with 19 bases spanning the gap. The chain's CDR3 is CSAQITRGGYNEQFF. The CDR3, as DNA: TGCAGTGCCCAAATCACTAGGGGAGGTTACAATGAGCAGTTCTTC.

This clonotype was seen a handful of times. The chain couples TRBV2 to TRBJ2-5; 12 nucleotides align to TRBD2. The end of the DNA is better explained by TRBJ2-7, so the J call may be wrong. Germline V lookup: CDR1 SNHLY, CDR2 FYNNEI. There are 14 residues in the CDR3. CDR3 loop: CASSALAGGGEQYF. In nucleotides, the CDR3 is TGTGCCAGCAGTGCTCTAGCGGGAGGGGGCGAGCAGTACTTC.

The gene calls are TRBV11-3 and TRBJ2-1; TRBD2 matches at 7 bases. Germline V gene sequence: CDR1 SGHNT, CDR2 YENEEA. V shed 5 bases and J 3 bases; nucleotides not matched to a gene: 10. The CDR3 loop spans 16 amino acids. Here the CDR3 reads CASSLTGLLDYNEQFF. The CDR3 region has the DNA TGTGCCAGCAGCCTCACGGGACTACTCGACTACAATGAGCAGTTCTTC.

The chain carries TRBV18 and TRBJ2-7; D not certain. The CDR3 is 13 residues long. CDR1 KGHSH and CDR2 LQKENI come from the germline V gene. V was cut by 2 bases and J by 3 bases, with 8 bases left in between. DNA for the CDR3: TGTGCCAGCTCACCAGAGTTTGGCTACGAGCAGTACTTC. This translates into CASSPEFGYEQYF.

The chain couples TRBV29-1 to TRBJ2-7; D unclear. The CDR3 is made up of 12 amino acids. Germline V gene data show CDR1 as SQVTM and CDR2 as ANQGSEA. V lost 4 bases and J lost 5, with 12 bases in between. The DNA of the CDR3 is TGCAGCGTTGTAGGTATACGGAACGAGCAGTACTTC. Translation: CSVVGIRNEQYF.

In this sample, this clonotype turned up once. The junction departs from the called germline gene at one end, perhaps through a read error. V and J are TRBV6-5 and TRBJ2-1; 10 bases agree with TRBD2. The CDR3 spans 14 residues. Germline V CDR1 and CDR2: MNHEY, SVGAGI. CDR3 in amino acids: CAGSQREGNNEQFF. In nucleotides, the CDR3 is TGTGCCGGCAGCCAGCGGGAGGGCAACAATGAGCAGTTCTTC.

The V call is TRBV9, the J call TRBJ2-5; TRBD1 aligns across 7 bases. Germline V lookup: CDR1 SGDLS, CDR2 YYNGEE. The length of the CDR3 is 15 residues. Trimming removed 0 bases from V and 5 bases from J; junction bases left unmatched: 7. The CDR3 here is CASSVAQGTGETQYF. CDR3 nucleotide sequence: TGTGCCAGCAGCGTAGCACAGGGGACGGGTGAGACCCAGTACTTC. The entire variable domain, with the rest obtained from reference TRBV9 and TRBJ2-5, is as follows: DSGVTQTPKHLITATGQRVTLRCSPRSGDLSVYWYQQSLDQGLQFLIQYYNGEERAKGNILERFSAQQFPDLHSELNLSSLELGDSALYFCASSVAQGTGETQYFGPGTRLLVL.

This clonotype appeared a few times. The rearrangement uses TRBV4-1 and TRBJ2-4, with 10 bases matching TRBD2. Unmatched junction bases numbered 4, after V lost 0 bases and J lost 2 bases. The CDR3 runs 17 residues. Looked up from germline, CDR1 is MGHRA and CDR2 is YSYEKL. DNA for the CDR3: TGCGCCAGCAGCCAAGAGAGTAGCGGGGGGACCAAAAACATTCAGTACTTC. It encodes CASSQESSGGTKNIQYF.

In the case of this clonotype: At one boundary the junction diverges from the germline segment, which might be a read error. The genes are TRBV5-1 and TRBJ2-2; the match to TRBD2 covers 8 bases. Germline values: CDR1 SGHRS, CDR2 YFSETQ. The CDR3 has 15 residues. The CDR3 loop is CAGSLQAGDTGELFF. CDR3 bases: TGCGCCGGCAGCTTGCAAGCGGGAGACACCGGGGAGCTGTTTTTT.

V usage is TRBV7-8 and J usage is TRBJ1-1; 9 bases are a match to TRBD1. This CDR3 spans 14 amino acids. Trimming cost V 5 bases and J 13 bases; bases outside gene matches: 14. Germline V CDR1 and CDR2: SGHVS, FQNEAQ. CDR3 in amino acids: CASSPRRDRAAVFF. CDR3 coding DNA: TGTGCCAGCAGCCCTCGCAGGGACAGGGCGGCAGTTTTCTTT.

The V gene is TRBV11-3, the J gene TRBJ2-1; D is perhaps TRBD2 (5 bases). CDR1 and CDR2 from the germline V gene are SGHNT and YENEEA. The CDR3 contains 16 residues. Trimming stripped 0 bases from V and 2 bases from J, with 11 bases between. The CDR3 spells CASSLDTGSPYNEQFF. DNA for the CDR3: TGTGCCAGCAGCTTAGATACGGGGTCGCCCTACAATGAGCAGTTCTTC. Drawing the rest from reference TRBV11-3 and TRBJ2-1, the complete variable domain is EAGVVQSPRYKIIEKKQPVAFWCNPISGHNTLYWYLQNLGQGPELLIRYENEEAVDDSQLPKDRFSAERLKGVDSTLKIQPAELGDSAVYLCASSLDTGSPYNEQFFGPGTRLTVL.

This clonotype has only one observation. The J gene is TRBJ2-2, the V gene TRBV12-3 or TRBV12-4, with D possibly being TRBD1 (5 bases). This CDR3 has 15 amino acids. V shed 3 bases and J shed 0 bases, with 8 bases lying between them. This CDR3 is CASSFVRANTGELFF. CDR3 DNA sequence: TGTGCCAGCAGTTTTGTCAGGGCGAACACCGGGGAGCTGTTTTTT.

The genes are TRBV3-1 and TRBJ1-2; D call uncertain. V was shortened by 5 bases and J by 4 bases, with 14 bases between the two germline ends. Germline V gene data show CDR1 as LGHDT and CDR2 as YNNKEL (reference sequence). The CDR3 consists of 14 residues. CDR3 region: CASSNQRTAYGYTF. The CDR3 DNA sequence: TGTGCCAGCAGCAACCAGCGAACGGCCTATGGCTACACCTTC.

This clonotype came up a few times. The rearrangement links TRBV29-1 to TRBJ2-1; TRBD1 matches 10 bases. CDR1 is SQVTM and CDR2 is ANQGSEA in the germline V gene. V was pared by 8 bases and J by 5 bases, with 6 bases of the junction left unmatched. This CDR3 has 13 residues. In DNA form, the CDR3 reads TGCAGCTTTCGGACAGGGGGGGACAATGAGCAGTTCTTC. Its protein product is CSFRTGGDNEQFF.

This clonotype was detected only a few times. The CDR3 coding sequence is TGCGCCAGCAGCTTGGCAGGAAGTAATGAAAAACTGTTTTTT. This encodes CASSLAGSNEKLFF. This sequence joins TRBV5-1 and TRBJ1-4; D unclear. This CDR3 contains 14 residues. V lost 0 bases and J lost 4, with 7 bases in between. The germline gives CDR1 SGHRS, CDR2 YFSETQ.

The chain couples TRBV27 to TRBJ2-4; D is undetermined. The better agreement between TRBJ2-7 and the DNA end casts doubt on the J call. The CDR3 has 15 amino acids. CDR1 is MNHEY, CDR2 SMNVEV, per germline (reference sequence). Here the CDR3 DNA reads TGTGCCAGCAGTTTATCAAAGGGTCTCTCCTACGAGCAGTACTTC. Translating it yields CASSLSKGLSYEQYF.